This T cell receptor beta chain was captured by sequencing in a study of T cell responses to AZD1222 COVID-19 vaccine. The study's findings and limits: The sample set comprised mostly white British donors with more females, and clonal diversity was possibly underestimated. Vaccine-associated CD4 TCRs spanned spike, dominant at 160-218 and 743-854. Baseline testing showed seropositivity in only six AZD1222 recipients.

Trimming cost V 2 bases and J 5 bases, with 21 bases left between them. The CDR3 totals 17 residues. Germline lookup yields CDR1 MGHDK and CDR2 SYGVNS. Assay: immunoSEQ multiplex PCR; the TCRdb copy retains only in-frame clones and omits some. Of about 180,000 clones detected, just under 90% appear once; the ten largest clones hold roughly 4%. This clone was seen just once. The target antigen is unknown. This receptor was obtained from an adult who received the MenACWY meningococcal vaccine as a control. This chain links TRBV25-1 with TRBJ1-2, with D perhaps matching TRBD1 (6 bases). The input for sequencing was peripheral blood, taken 28 days after the second dose of the MenACWY control vaccine. The CDR3 nucleotides are TGTGCCAGCAGTGAAATCCGAACTTCAGGGGCGACTTATGGCTACACCTTC. It is translated as CASSEIRTSGATYGYTF.